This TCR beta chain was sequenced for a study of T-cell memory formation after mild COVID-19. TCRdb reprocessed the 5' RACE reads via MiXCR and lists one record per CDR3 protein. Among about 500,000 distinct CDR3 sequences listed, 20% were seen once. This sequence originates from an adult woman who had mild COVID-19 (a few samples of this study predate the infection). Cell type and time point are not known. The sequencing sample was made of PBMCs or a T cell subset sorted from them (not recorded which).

CDR3 DNA sequence: TGTGCCACCAGCCTCAGGGGGCTGATTAATGAGCAGTTCTTC. This encodes CATSLRGLINEQFF. The V and J genes are TRBV24-1 and TRBJ2-1, with 8 nucleotides matching TRBD1. Germline-derived CDR1 and CDR2 are KGHDR and SFDVKD. The CDR3 runs to 14 residues. The ends lost 7 bases at V and 7 bases at J; junction bases unmatched: 8.